The T cell receptor beta chain described here comes from a study of shared clonotypes between healthy human individuals. Background on the study: Per donor, CD8 memory used one plate, CD8 naive used two, CD4 memory used three and CD4 naive used three. The study's findings and limits: Generally, estimated richness proved larger in naive subsets than it did in memory subsets.

The germline V gene encodes CDR1 MDHEN and CDR2 SYDVKM. This CDR3 is built from 13 residues. Trimming removed 3 bases from V and 1 base from J, with 6 bases in between. Of note for this clone: The antigen remains unidentified. The sample has other DNA sequences that encode this CDR3 too.

Only in-frame clones appear in the TCRdb table, and some are missing; sequencing was by immunoSEQ multiplex PCR. The data contain 650,000 to 700,000 clones, 90% of them singletons. This receptor was taken from a man aged 18-30 years in good health. Some clones in this sample may be carry-over from other donors' samples. The sequencing sample was made of memory CD8+ T cells from PBMCs. As for subset: CD45RO+ cells pooled with CCR7-negative TemRA cells. This sequence joins TRBV28 and TRBJ1-1; no definite D call. The CDR3 DNA reads as TGTGCCAGCAGTTTGGCGGGGAACACTGAAGCTTTCTTT. Its protein product is CASSLAGNTEAFF.